This T cell receptor (beta chain) appears in the sequencing data of a study of neurological immune-mediated disorders. TCRdb independently ran MiXCR on the 5' RACE reads; one entry per CDR3 protein. The data contain about 79,000 distinct CDR3 sequences, 13% to 15% of them singletons. This clonotype has ten or more counts. Unsorted libraries were prepared from 2 million PBMCs that had been stored at -80 C. Trimming pared 2 bases from V and 1 base from J, leaving 8 bases between. The CDR3 extends over 14 amino acids. In germline, CDR1 is SGHTA, CDR2 FQGTGA. This receptor was taken from a woman between 50 and 59 years old in good health. The chain carries TRBV7-3 and TRBJ1-1, with no clear D. Sequencing used PBMCs. The CDR3 loop reads CASSLYSSNTEAFF. CDR3 in DNA: TGTGCCAGCAGCTTATACAGTTCGAACACTGAAGCTTTCTTT. The full variable domain, rest sourced from reference TRBV7-3 and TRBJ1-1, is GAGVSQTPSNKVTEKGKYVELRCDPISGHTALYWYRQSLGQGPEFLIYFQGTGAADDSGLPNDRFFAVRPEGSVSTLKIQRTERGDSAVYLCASSLYSSNTEAFFGQGTRLTVV.